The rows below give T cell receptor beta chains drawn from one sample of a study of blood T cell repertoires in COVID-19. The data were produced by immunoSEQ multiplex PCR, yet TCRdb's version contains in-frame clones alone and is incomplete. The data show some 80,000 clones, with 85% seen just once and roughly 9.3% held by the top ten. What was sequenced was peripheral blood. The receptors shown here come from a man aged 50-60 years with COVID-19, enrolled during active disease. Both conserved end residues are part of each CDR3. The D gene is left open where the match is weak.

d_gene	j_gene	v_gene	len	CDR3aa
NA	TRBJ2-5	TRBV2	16	CASVFQNGDLRETQYF
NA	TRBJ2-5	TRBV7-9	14	CASSFGSYQETQYF
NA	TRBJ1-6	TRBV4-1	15	CASSQWGGQDSPLHF
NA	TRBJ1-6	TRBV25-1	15	CASSERRGGDSPLHF
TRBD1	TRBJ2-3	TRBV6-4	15	CASSDGTGGADTQYF
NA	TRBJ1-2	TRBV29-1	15	CSVERSGRANYGYTF
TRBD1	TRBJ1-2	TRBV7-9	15	CASSPRTGGYYGYTF
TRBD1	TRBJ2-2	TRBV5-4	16	CASSVRGQGGTGELFF
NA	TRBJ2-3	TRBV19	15	CASSIAVRGSDTQYF
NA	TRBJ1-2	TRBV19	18	CASSIATGLTRLNYGYTF
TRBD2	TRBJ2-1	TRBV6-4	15	CASSDSTGGSGEQFF
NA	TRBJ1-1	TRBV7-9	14	CASSPGHTNTEAFF
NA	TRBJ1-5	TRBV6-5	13	CASRGAFNQPQHF
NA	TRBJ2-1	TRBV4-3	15	CASSQGGDWVNEQFF
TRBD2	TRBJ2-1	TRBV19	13	CASKSSGSLVQFF
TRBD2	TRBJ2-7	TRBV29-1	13	CSVPTSGSGEQYF
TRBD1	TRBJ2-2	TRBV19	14	CASGGTGNTGELFF
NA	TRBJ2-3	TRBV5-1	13	CASREGSTDTQYF
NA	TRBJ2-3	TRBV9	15	CASSVSGGRPDTQYF
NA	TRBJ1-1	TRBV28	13	CASGLTVNTEAFF
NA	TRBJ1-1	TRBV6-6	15	CASRNIQQGDTEAFF
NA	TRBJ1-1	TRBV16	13	CASSLDRNTEAFF
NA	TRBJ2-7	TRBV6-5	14	CASTVGGNSYEQYF
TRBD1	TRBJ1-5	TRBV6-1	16	CASSEGQGLGNQPQHF
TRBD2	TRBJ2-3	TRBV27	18	CASSLLGLAGVGTDTQYF
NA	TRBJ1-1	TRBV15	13	CATSRSGVNEAFF
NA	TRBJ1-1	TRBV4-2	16	CASSQDGRVGNTEAFF
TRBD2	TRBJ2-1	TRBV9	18	CASSTEGSGLAGDNEQFF
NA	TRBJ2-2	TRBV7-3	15	CASSLQQGGTGELFF
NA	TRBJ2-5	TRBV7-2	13	CASSLFREETQYF
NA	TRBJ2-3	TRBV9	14	CASSGGVRTDTQYF
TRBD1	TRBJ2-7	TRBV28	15	CASRLQGALSYEQYF
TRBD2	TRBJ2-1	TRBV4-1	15	CASSPIAGGMNEQFF
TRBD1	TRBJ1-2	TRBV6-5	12	CASAGGGYGYTF
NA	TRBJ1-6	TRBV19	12	CASSVGRSPLHF
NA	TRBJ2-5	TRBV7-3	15	CASSLLLAGCETQYF
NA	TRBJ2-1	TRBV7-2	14	CASSLRGRAGSLFF
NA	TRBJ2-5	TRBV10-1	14	CASSPTGTQETQYF
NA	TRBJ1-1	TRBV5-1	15	CASRETVSLNTEAFF
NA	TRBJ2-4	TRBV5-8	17	CASSLVRSDRGKNIQYF
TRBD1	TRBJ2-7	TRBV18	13	CASSSDRANEQYF
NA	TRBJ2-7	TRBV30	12	CAWSRGRDEQYF
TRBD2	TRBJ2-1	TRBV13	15	CASTPPGGSGNEQFF
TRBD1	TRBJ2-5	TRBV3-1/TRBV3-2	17	CASSQLSGTGFLETQYF
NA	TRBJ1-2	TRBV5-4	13	CASSWRSDYGYTF
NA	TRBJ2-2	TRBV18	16	CASSLQGGTNTGELFF